The sequence of this T cell receptor (beta chain) was determined in a study of shared clonotypes between healthy human individuals. In the study overall: Donors had three CD4 naive, three CD4 memory, two CD8 naive and one CD8 memory plate apiece.

It was 150 to 200 ng DNA, about 30,000 T cell genomes, that sorted-subset replicate PCRs used. Measured with immunoSEQ multiplex PCR; TCRdb has only the in-frame clones, and not every one. The table includes 400,000 to 600,000 clones, 90% to 96% detected once. On this clone itself: Its antigen is not known.

Broader study findings: When compared with the clonotypes that were shared by all four sorted-subset donors, the non-shared clonotypes turned out to have lower generation probabilities.

CD45RA+ naive and CD45RA-negative memory subsets were separated from CD4+ cells. This sequence was found in a woman in her twenties or thirties in good health. The sequenced material came from naive CD4+ T cells sorted from blood. Documented subset: CD45RA+ positively selected.

The CDR3 reads CASSLTGVGTEAFF. CDR3 DNA sequence: TGTGCCAGCAGCTTAACAGGGGTTGGGACTGAAGCTTTCTTT. This chain uses TRBV5-4 with TRBJ1-1; the match to TRBD1 covers 7 bases. Looked up from germline, CDR1 is SGHNT and CDR2 is YYREEE (reference sequence). The V segment lost 2 bases and the J segment 5 bases; nucleotides outside the gene matches: 6. This CDR3 region has 14 residues.